The 20 T cell receptor beta chains given below trace back to one sample, sequenced in a study of blood T cell repertoires in COVID-19. Assay: immunoSEQ multiplex PCR; the TCRdb copy retains only in-frame clones and omits some. Here the sample spans 130,000 to 150,000 clones, about 80% being singletons. Sequencing was carried out using peripheral blood. The source of these receptors is a human donor in a cohort sampled during active COVID-19.

The genes are TRBV29-1 and TRBJ2-1; 7 bases agree with TRBD2. In germline, CDR1 is SQVTM, CDR2 ANQGSEA. There are 16 residues in the CDR3. With 6 bases clipped from V and 1 base from J, the junction kept 12 bases outside the gene matches. CDR3 coding DNA: TGCAGCGTGTGGAGCAGCGGGGAAAAATCCTACAATGAGCAGTTCTTC. This gives the protein CSVWSSGEKSYNEQFF.

This rearrangement joins TRBV7-9 to TRBJ2-1; TRBD1 might be the D (6 bases). The CDR3 is made up of 16 amino acids. Germline V gene lookup returns CDR1 SEHNR and CDR2 FQNEAQ (reference sequence). V gave up 4 bases and J gave up 0 bases, with 13 bases separating them. DNA for the CDR3: TGTGCCAGCAGCTCGCCGGACAGAAGCTCCTACAATGAGCAGTTCTTC. As protein: CASSSPDRSSYNEQFF.

CDR3 coding DNA: TGCAGTGCTAGTCCCAGCCAAGAGACCCAGTACTTC. This codes for CSASPSQETQYF. The J gene is TRBJ2-5, the V gene TRBV20-1, with D unclear. Germline V lookup: CDR1 DFQATT, CDR2 SNEGSKA (reference sequence). The CDR3 totals 12 residues. V was pared by 3 bases and J by 1 base, with 6 bases between.

The V gene is TRBV15, the J gene TRBJ2-7; 8 nucleotides align to TRBD2. Trimming at V came to 1 base and at J to 5 bases, leaving 4 bases not matched to a gene. Per the germline V gene, CDR1 is LNHNV and CDR2 is YYDKDF (reference sequence). CDR3 size: 14 residues. DNA of the CDR3: TGTGCCACCAGCAGAGGGACTAGCAGCGACGAGCAGTACTTC. Protein product: CATSRGTSSDEQYF. Filled out from reference TRBV15 and TRBJ2-7, the complete variable domain reads DAMVIQNPRYQVTQFGKPVTLSCSQTLNHNVMYWYQQKSSQAPKLLFHYYDKDFNNEADTPDNFQSRRPNTSFCFLDIRSPGLGDTAMYLCATSRGTSSDEQYFGPGTRLTVT.

Remarks on this clone: A junction end diverges from the germline sequence, so it may reflect a read error. The rearrangement links TRBV7-7 to TRBJ1-5, with 12 bases lining up with TRBD1. The CDR3 contains 18 residues. CDR1 and CDR2 (germline): SSHAT, FNYEAQ (reference sequence). CDR3 amino acids: CASSPQPRDRGPNQPQHF. The CDR3 nucleotides are TGTGCTAGCAGCCCACAACCCCGGGACAGGGGGCCCAATCAGCCCCAGCATTTT.

This clone was counted once. This chain connects TRBV29-1 to TRBJ2-7; D unclear. V was cut by 7 bases and J by 0 bases, with 19 bases left in between. The CDR3 is 15 amino acids. Germline V gene data show CDR1 as SQVTM and CDR2 as ANQGSEA. CDR3: CSASRLPPPSYEQYF. CDR3 nucleotides: TGCAGCGCCTCAAGACTCCCGCCACCCTCCTACGAGCAGTACTTC.

This chain connects TRBV19 to TRBJ1-5, with D possibly being TRBD1 (5 bases). The germline V gene encodes CDR1 LNHDA and CDR2 SQIVND (reference sequence). Trimming shortened V by 7 bases and J by 2 bases, and 9 bases separated the two germline ends. This CDR3 spans 13 amino acids. The CDR3 here is CASTTGGNQPQHF. CDR3 DNA: TGTGCCAGTACCACAGGAGGCAATCAGCCCCAGCATTTT.

This sequence joins TRBV28 and TRBJ1-1, with D perhaps matching TRBD1 (5 bases). The CDR3 totals 12 residues. Trimming removed 5 bases from V and 12 bases from J, with 16 bases in between. Germline assignment: CDR1 MDHEN and CDR2 SYDVKM. The CDR3 reads CASSLRQRSSFF. The CDR3 coding sequence is TGTGCCAGCAGTCTCCGACAGAGAAGCTCTTTCTTT.

The V gene is TRBV7-2, the J gene TRBJ2-7; 8 positions match TRBD1. Unmatched junction bases numbered 6, after V lost 5 bases and J lost 0 bases. Germline values: CDR1 SGHTA, CDR2 FQGNSA. This CDR3 contains 15 residues. The CDR3 sequence: CASSPGTGVSYEQYF. The CDR3 DNA sequence: TGTGCCAGCAGCCCCGGGACAGGTGTCTCCTACGAGCAGTACTTC.

This clone has only a few counts. This chain connects TRBV18 to TRBJ2-7, with D perhaps TRBD1 (5 bases). The CDR3 runs to 14 residues. Germline V gene sequence: CDR1 KGHSH, CDR2 LQKENI. V was cut by 4 bases and J by 0 bases, with 10 bases left in between. CDR3 amino acids: CASSLSRDSYEQYF. The CDR3 nucleotides read TGTGCCAGCTCACTATCCAGGGACTCCTACGAGCAGTACTTC.

V is TRBV5-6 and J is TRBJ1-2, with D perhaps TRBD1 (6 bases). CDR1 and CDR2 (germline): SGHDT, YYEEEE. The CDR3 is 14 amino acids. Trimming stripped 2 bases from V and 7 bases from J, with 15 bases between. The CDR3 region is CASSFSQGASGYTF. The CDR3 DNA sequence: TGTGCCAGCAGCTTTTCACAGGGAGCAAGTGGCTACACCTTC.

The J gene is TRBJ2-3, the V gene TRBV19, with TRBD1 matching 7 bases. The CDR3 consists of 15 residues. CDR1 is LNHDA, CDR2 SQIVND, per germline (reference sequence). The V segment lost 4 bases and the J segment 0 bases; nucleotides outside the gene matches: 4. The CDR3 nucleotides are TGTGCCAGTAGTACCGGGACAGCCAGCACAGATACGCAGTATTTT. Translating it yields CASSTGTASTDTQYF.

This chain connects TRBV14 to TRBJ2-2; maybe TRBD1 (5 bases). This CDR3 has 16 residues. Trimming took off 4 bases at V and 4 bases at J, with 16 bases between the two ends. Looked up from germline, CDR1 is SGHDN and CDR2 is FVKESK. The CDR3 DNA reads as TGTGCCAGCAGCCTGAGATCAGGGCGCGGCACCGGGGAGCTGTTTTTT. Protein: CASSLRSGRGTGELFF.

The chain combines TRBV5-1 with TRBJ2-3; D unresolved. CDR1 SGHRS and CDR2 YFSETQ come from the germline V gene. The CDR3 covers 12 residues. Trimming took 3 bases from V and 3 from J, leaving 5 bases between them. The CDR3 region has the DNA TGCGCCAGCAGCTCTACTACAGATACGCAGTATTTT. It codes for CASSSTTDTQYF.

The chain recombines TRBV7-2 with TRBJ1-2, with 10 bases identical to TRBD1. The CDR3 loop spans 15 amino acids. V was pared by 2 bases and J by 9 bases, with 9 bases of the junction left unmatched. Germline CDR1 SGHTA, CDR2 FQGNSA. CDR3 sequence: CASSLQGTGAPRYTF. The CDR3 DNA follows: TGTGCCAGCAGCTTACAAGGGACAGGGGCACCCCGCTACACCTTC. Variable domain in full (rest from reference TRBV7-2 and TRBJ1-2): GAGVSQSPSNKVTEKGKDVELRCDPISGHTALYWYRQSLGQGLEFLIYFQGNSAPDKSGLPSDRFSAERTGGSVSTLTIQRTQQEDSAVYLCASSLQGTGAPRYTFGSGTRLTVV.

The chain employs TRBV18 and TRBJ1-5, with 8 bases that match TRBD1. Germline V gives CDR1 KGHSH, CDR2 LQKENI. J lost 6 bases, V lost 5 bases, and 12 bases had no gene match. CDR3 size: 16 residues. The CDR3 DNA is TGTGCCAGCTCATTCCTCCAGGGGGCGCGGGCTCAGCCCCAGCATTTT. Its protein is CASSFLQGARAQPQHF.

The chain employs TRBV12-3 or TRBV12-4 and TRBJ1-1, with unresolved D. V lost 4 bases to trimming and J lost 2 bases, with 8 bases between them. The CDR3 is 13 residues long. The CDR3 sequence is CASSWGANTEAFF. The DNA of the CDR3 is TGTGCCAGCAGTTGGGGAGCTAACACTGAAGCTTTCTTT.

The rearrangement links TRBV19 to TRBJ1-5; TRBD1 matches 7 bases. CDR3 length: 15 residues. The trim removed 4 bases at V and 4 bases at J, leaving 7 bases unmatched. Germline V lookup: CDR1 LNHDA, CDR2 SQIVND (reference sequence). The CDR3 coding sequence is TGTGCCAGTAGTAGGAACAGGGGACTTAATCAGCCCCAGCATTTT. Residues: CASSRNRGLNQPQHF.

CDR3 amino acids: CASSSTYPSTEAFF. CDR3 in DNA: TGTGCCAGCAGTTCAACCTACCCCTCCACTGAAGCTTTCTTT. V and J are TRBV27 and TRBJ1-1; D is unresolved. The germline gives CDR1 MNHEY, CDR2 SMNVEV (reference sequence). The CDR3 runs to 14 residues. Trimming removed 4 bases at V and 4 bases at J, with 13 bases between.

The chain has TRBV19 and TRBJ1-4, with D possibly being TRBD1 (6 bases). The CDR3 sequence is 15 residues long. The V end lost 6 bases, the J end lost 5 bases, and 16 bases lay between the germline ends. Germline loops: CDR1 LNHDA, CDR2 SQIVND (reference sequence). The CDR3 protein is CASSIGGAQNEKLFF. CDR3 bases: TGTGCCAGTAGCATCGGGGGGGCGCAGAATGAAAAACTGTTTTTT. The full variable domain, rest sourced from reference TRBV19 and TRBJ1-4, is DGGITQSPKYLFRKEGQNVTLSCEQNLNHDAMYWYRQDPGQGLRLIYYSQIVNDFQKGDIAEGYSVSREKKESFPLTVTSAQKNPTAFYLCASSIGGAQNEKLFFGSGTQLSVL.